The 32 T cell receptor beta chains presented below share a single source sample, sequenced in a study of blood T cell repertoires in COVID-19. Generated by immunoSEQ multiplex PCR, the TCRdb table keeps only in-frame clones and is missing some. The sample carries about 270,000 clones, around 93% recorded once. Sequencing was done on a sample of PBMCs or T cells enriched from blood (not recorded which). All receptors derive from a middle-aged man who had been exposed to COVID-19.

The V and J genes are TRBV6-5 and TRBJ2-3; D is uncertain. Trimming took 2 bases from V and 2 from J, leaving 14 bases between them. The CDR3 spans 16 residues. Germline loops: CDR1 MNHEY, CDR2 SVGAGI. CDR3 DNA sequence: TGTGCCAGCAGTTACACCCCGGAGCGCCCCACAGATACGCAGTATTTT. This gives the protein CASSYTPERPTDTQYF.

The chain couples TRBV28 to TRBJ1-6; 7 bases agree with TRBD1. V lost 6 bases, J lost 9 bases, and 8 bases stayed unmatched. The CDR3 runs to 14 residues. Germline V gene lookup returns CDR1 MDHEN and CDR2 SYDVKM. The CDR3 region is CASSPGGGSSPLHF. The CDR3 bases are TGTGCCAGCAGCCCAGGGGGAGGAAGTTCACCCCTCCACTTT.

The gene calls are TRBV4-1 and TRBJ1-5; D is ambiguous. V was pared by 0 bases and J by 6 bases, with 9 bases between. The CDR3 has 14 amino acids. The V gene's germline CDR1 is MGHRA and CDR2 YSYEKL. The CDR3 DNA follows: TGCGCCAGCAGCCAAGAGGTGAGAGTTCAGCCCCAGCATTTT. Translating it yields CASSQEVRVQPQHF.

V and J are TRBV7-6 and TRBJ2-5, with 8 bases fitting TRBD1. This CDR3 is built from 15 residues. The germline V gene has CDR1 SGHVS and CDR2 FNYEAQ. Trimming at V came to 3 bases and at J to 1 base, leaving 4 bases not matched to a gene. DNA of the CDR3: TGTGCCAGCAGCTTCAGGGGGCGCCCCCAAGAGACCCAGTACTTC. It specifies CASSFRGRPQETQYF.

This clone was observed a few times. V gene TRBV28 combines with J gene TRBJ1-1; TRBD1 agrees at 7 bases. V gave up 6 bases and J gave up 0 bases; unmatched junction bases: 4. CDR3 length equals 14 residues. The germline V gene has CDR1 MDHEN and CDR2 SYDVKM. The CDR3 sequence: CASSSGQMNTEAFF. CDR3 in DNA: TGTGCCAGCAGCTCGGGACAGATGAACACTGAAGCTTTCTTT. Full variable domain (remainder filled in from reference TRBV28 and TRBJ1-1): DVKVTQSSRYLVKRTGEKVFLECVQDMDHENMFWYRQDPGLGLRLIYFSYDVKMKEKGDIPEGYSVSREKKERFSLILESASTNQTSMYLCASSSGQMNTEAFFGQGTRLTVV.

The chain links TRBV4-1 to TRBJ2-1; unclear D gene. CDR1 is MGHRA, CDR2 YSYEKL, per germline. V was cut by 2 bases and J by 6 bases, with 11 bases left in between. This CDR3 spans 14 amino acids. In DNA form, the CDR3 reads TGCGCCAGCAGCCAATTAAGCTACCTCAATGAGCAGTTCTTC. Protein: CASSQLSYLNEQFF.

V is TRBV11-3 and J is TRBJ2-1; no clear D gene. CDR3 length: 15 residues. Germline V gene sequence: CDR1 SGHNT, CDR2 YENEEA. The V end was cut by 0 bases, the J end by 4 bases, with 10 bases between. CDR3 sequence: CASSLDPRMYNEQFF. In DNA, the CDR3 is TGTGCCAGCAGCTTAGATCCGCGGATGTACAATGAGCAGTTCTTC.

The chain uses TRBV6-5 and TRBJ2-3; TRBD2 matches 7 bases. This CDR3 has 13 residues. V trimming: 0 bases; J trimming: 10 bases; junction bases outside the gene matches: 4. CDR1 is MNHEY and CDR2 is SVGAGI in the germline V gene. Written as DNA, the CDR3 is TGTGCCAGCAGTTACTCCCGCGGACTAGCGCAGTATTTT. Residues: CASSYSRGLAQYF.

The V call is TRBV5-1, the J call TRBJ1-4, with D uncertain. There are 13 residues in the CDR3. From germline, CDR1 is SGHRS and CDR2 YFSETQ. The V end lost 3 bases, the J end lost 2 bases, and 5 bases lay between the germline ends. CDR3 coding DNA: TGCGCCAGCAGCTCAACTACTAATGAAAAACTGTTTTTT. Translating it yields CASSSTTNEKLFF.

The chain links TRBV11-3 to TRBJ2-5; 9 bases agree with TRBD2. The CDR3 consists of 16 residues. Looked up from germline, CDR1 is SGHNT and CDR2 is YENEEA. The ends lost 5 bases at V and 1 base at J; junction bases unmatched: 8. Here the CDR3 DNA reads TGTGCCAGCAGCAAAACGGGACTAGCATCCCAAGAGACCCAGTACTTC. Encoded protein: CASSKTGLASQETQYF.

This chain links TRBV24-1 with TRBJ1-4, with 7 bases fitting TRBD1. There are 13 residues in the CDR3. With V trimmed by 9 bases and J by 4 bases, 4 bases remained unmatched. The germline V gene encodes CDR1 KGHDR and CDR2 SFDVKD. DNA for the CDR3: TGTGCCACCGGACAGGACGGTAATGAAAAACTGTTTTTT. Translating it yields CATGQDGNEKLFF.

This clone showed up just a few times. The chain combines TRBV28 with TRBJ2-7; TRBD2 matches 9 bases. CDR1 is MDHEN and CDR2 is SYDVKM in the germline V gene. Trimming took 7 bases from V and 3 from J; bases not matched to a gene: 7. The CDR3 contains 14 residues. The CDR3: CASTLAGNGYEQYF. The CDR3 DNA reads TGTGCCAGCACGCTAGCGGGAAACGGCTACGAGCAGTACTTC.

CDR3 sequence: CASSFLRTGSPGELFF. The DNA of the CDR3 is TGTGCCAGCAGCTTCTTAAGGACAGGGTCCCCCGGGGAGCTGTTTTTT. The J gene is TRBJ2-2, the V gene TRBV5-6; 8 bases align to TRBD1. CDR1 SGHDT and CDR2 YYEEEE come from the germline V gene. The CDR3 is 16 residues long. V was clipped by 2 bases and J by 6 bases; unmatched bases: 9. Together with reference TRBV5-6 and TRBJ2-2, the CDR3 gives the full variable domain: DAGVTQSPTHLIKTRGQQVTLRCSPKSGHDTVSWYQQALGQGPQFIFQYYEEEERQRGNFPDRFSGHQFPNYSSELNVNALLLGDSALYLCASSFLRTGSPGELFFGEGSRLTVL.

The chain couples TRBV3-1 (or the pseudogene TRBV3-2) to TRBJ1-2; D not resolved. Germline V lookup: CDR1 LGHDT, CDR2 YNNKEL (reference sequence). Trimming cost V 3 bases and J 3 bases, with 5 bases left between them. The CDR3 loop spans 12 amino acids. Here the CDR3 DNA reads TGTGCCAGCAGCCAGGGCTACTATGGCTACACCTTC. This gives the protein CASSQGYYGYTF.

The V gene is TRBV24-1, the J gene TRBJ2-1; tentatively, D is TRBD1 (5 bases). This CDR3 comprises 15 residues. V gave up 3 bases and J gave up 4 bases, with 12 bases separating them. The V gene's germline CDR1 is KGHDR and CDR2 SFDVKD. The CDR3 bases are TGTGCCACCAGTGATATTACAGGACAATACAATGAGCAGTTCTTC. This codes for CATSDITGQYNEQFF.

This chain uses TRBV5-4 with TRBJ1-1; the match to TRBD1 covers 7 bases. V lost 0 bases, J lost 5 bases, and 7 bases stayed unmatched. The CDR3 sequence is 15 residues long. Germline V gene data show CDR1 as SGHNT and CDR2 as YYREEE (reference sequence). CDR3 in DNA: TGTGCCAGCAGCTTGGGACAGGGAAGGAGTACTGAAGCTTTCTTT. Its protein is CASSLGQGRSTEAFF.

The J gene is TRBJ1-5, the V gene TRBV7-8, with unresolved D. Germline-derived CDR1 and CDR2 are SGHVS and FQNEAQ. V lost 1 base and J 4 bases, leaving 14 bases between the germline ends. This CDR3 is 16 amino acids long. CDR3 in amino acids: CASSLDRWAGNQPQHF. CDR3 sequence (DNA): TGTGCCAGCAGCTTAGATCGTTGGGCAGGAAATCAGCCCCAGCATTTT. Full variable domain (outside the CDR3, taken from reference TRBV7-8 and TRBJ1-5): GAGVSQSPRYKVAKRGQDVALRCDPISGHVSLFWYQQALGQGPEFLTYFQNEAQLDKSGLPSDRFFAERPEGSVSTLKIQRTQQEDSAVYLCASSLDRWAGNQPQHFGDGTRLSIL.

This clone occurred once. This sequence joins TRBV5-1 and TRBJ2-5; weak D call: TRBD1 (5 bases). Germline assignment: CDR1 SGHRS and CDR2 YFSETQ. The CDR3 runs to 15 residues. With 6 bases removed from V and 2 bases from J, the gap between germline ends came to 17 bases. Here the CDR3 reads CASTPAGLPQETQYF. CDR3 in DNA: TGCGCCAGCACTCCGGCAGGGCTTCCGCAAGAGACCCAGTACTTC.

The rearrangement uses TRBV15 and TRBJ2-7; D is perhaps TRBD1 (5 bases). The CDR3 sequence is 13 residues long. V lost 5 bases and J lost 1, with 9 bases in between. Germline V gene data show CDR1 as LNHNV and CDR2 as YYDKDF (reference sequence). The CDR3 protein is CATSLSGSYEQYF. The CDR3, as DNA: TGTGCCACCAGCTTGTCAGGGTCCTACGAGCAGTACTTC.

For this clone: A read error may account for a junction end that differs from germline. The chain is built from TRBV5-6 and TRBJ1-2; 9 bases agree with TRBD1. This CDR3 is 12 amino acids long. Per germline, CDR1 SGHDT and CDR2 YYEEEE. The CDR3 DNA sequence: TGTGCCAGCAGCTTGGCGGGACAGGGTAAAGCCTTC. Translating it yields CASSLAGQGKAF.

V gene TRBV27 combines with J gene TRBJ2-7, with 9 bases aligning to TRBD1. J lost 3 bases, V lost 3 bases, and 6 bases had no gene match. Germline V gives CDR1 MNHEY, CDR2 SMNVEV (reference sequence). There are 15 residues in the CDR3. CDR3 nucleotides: TGTGCCAGCAGTTTGGAGGGACAGGGTTACTACGAGCAGTACTTC. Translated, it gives CASSLEGQGYYEQYF.

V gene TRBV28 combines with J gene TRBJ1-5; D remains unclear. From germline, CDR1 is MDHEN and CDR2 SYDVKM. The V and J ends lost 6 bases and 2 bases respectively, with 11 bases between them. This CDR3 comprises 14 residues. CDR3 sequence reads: CASSPNLGNQPQHF. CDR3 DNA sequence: TGTGCCAGCAGCCCGAACTTGGGCAATCAGCCCCAGCATTTT.

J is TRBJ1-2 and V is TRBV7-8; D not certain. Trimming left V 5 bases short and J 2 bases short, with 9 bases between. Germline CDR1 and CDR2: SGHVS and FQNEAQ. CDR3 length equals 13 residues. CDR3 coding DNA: TGTGCCAGCAGCGTGGGCCGGAACTATGGCTACACCTTC. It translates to CASSVGRNYGYTF.

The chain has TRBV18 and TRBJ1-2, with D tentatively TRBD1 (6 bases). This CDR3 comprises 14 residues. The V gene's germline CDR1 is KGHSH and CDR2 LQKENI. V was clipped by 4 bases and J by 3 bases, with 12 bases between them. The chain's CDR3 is CASSLYRDDYGYTF. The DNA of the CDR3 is TGTGCCAGCTCACTATACAGGGACGACTATGGCTACACCTTC.

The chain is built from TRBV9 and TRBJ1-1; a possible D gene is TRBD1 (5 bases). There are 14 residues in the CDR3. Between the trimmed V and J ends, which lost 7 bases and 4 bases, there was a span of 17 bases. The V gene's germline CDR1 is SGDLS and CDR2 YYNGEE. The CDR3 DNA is TGTGCCAGCCGGGTTCTTTGGGGGGGCACTGAAGCTTTCTTT. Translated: CASRVLWGGTEAFF. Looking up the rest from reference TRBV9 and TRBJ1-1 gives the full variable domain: DSGVTQTPKHLITATGQRVTLRCSPRSGDLSVYWYQQSLDQGLQFLIQYYNGEERAKGNILERFSAQQFPDLHSELNLSSLELGDSALYFCASRVLWGGTEAFFGQGTRLTVV.

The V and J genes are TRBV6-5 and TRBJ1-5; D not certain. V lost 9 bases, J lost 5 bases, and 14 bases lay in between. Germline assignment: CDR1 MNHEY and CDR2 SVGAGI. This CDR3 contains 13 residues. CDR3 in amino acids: CASGRGRYQPQHF. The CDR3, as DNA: TGTGCCAGTGGCCGGGGTAGGTATCAGCCCCAGCATTTT.

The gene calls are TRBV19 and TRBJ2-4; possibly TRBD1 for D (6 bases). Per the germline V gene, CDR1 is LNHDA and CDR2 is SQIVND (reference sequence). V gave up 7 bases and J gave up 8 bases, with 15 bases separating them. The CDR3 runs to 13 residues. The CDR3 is CASKSTGPYIQYF. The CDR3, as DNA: TGTGCCAGTAAGAGCACAGGGCCCTACATTCAGTACTTC.

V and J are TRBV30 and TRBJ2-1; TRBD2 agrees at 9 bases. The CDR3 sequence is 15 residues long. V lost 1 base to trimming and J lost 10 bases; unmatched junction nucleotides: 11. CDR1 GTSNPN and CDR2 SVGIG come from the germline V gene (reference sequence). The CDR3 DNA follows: TGTGCCTGGAGTGCCGCCAGCGGGAGGCTGGGGGAGCAGTTCTTC. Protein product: CAWSAASGRLGEQFF.

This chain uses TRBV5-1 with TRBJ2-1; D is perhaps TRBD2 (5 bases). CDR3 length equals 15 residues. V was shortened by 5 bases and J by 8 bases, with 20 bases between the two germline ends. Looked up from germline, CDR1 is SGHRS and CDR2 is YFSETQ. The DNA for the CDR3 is TGCGCCAGCAGTCTCGACCCCTGGGGAGCACATGAGCAGTTCTTC. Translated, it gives CASSLDPWGAHEQFF.

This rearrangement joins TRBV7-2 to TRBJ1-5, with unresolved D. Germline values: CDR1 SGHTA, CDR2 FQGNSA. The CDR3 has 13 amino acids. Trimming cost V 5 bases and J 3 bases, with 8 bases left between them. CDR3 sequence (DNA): TGTGCCAGCAGCCTCGGGATCAATCAGCCCCAGCATTTT. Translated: CASSLGINQPQHF.

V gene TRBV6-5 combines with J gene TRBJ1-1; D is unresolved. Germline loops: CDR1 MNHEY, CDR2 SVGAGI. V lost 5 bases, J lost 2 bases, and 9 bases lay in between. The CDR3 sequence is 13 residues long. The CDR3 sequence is CASSIRHNTEAFF. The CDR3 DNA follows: TGTGCCAGCAGTATTCGACACAACACTGAAGCTTTCTTT.

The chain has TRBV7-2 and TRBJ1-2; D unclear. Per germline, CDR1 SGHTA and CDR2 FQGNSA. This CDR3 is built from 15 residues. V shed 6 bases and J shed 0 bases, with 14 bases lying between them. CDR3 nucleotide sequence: TGTGCCAGCAGTTCTCAGGCAGGATCTAACTATGGCTACACCTTC. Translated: CASSSQAGSNYGYTF.